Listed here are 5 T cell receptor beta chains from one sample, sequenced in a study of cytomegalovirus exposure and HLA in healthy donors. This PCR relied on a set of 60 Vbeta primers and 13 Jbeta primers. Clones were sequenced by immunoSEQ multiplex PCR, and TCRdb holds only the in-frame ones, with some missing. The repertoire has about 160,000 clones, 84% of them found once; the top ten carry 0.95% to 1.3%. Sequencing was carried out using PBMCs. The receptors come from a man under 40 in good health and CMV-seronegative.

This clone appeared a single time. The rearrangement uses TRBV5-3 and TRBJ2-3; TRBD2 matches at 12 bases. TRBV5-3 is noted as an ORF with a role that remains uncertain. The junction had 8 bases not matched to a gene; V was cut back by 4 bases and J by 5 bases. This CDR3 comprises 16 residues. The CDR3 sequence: CARSRGTSGWGDTQYF. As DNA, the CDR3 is TGTGCCAGAAGCCGGGGGACTAGCGGGTGGGGAGATACGCAGTATTTT.

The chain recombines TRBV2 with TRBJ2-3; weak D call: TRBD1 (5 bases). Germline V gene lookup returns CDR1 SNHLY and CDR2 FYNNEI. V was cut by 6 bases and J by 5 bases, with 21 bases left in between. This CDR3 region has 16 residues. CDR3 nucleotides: TGTGCCAGCAGCATTGCAGGGCAGGCACTGAGAGATACGCAGTATTTT. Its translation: CASSIAGQALRDTQYF.

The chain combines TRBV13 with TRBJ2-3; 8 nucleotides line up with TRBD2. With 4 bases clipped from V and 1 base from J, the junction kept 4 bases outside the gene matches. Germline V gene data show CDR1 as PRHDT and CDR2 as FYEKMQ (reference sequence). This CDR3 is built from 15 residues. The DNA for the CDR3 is TGTGCCAGCAGCTCCTCCGGGAGGGGCACAGATACGCAGTATTTT. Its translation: CASSSSGRGTDTQYF.

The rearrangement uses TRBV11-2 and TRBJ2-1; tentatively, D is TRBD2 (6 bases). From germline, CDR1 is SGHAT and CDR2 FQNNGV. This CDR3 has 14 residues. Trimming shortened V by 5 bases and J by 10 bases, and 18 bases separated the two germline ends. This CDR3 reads CASSPWTSGGEQFF. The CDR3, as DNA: TGTGCCAGCAGCCCCTGGACGTCTGGGGGGGAGCAGTTCTTC.

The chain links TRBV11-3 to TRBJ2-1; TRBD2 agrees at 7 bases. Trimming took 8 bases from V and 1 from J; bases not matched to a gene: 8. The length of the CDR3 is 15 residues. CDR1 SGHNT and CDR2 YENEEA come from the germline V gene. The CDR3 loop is CASSHNSGSYNEQFF. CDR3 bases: TGTGCCAGCTCCCATAATAGCGGGTCCTACAATGAGCAGTTCTTC.